This TCR beta chain was identified during a study of cytomegalovirus exposure and HLA in healthy donors. Study-wide results and limits: Most observed TCR sequences were rare, whereas some public TCRs were detected in many donors. Earlier results showed most TCR beta V segments being productive about 87% or about 30% of the time. In the analysis, some V segments, TRBV6-2 and TRBV6-3 included, were excluded as indistinguishable.

A few counts support this clone. Its specificity is not known. Those who donated were healthy bone marrow donors. The PCR employed 60 Vbeta primers together with 13 Jbeta primers. Profiling relied on immunoSEQ multiplex PCR, and the TCRdb table lists in-frame clones only, not all of them. The top ten clones hold 1.5% to 2% of a sample with about 140,000 clones, 70% to 75% of them seen once. Germline V lookup: CDR1 SGHAT, CDR2 FQNNGV. CDR3 length: 15 residues. This receptor was taken from a woman between 25 and 40 years old in good health and CMV-seronegative. V and J are TRBV11-2 and TRBJ2-5; D possibly corresponds to TRBD1 (5 bases). The DNA end is a closer match to TRBJ2-7, so the J assignment may be wrong. The sequenced material came from PBMCs. The CDR3 protein is CASSLEQESGYEQYF. The CDR3 region has the DNA TGTGCCAGCAGCTTAGAACAGGAGTCAGGCTACGAGCAGTACTTC.